A selection of T cell receptor beta chains follows, all from one sample in a study of metastatic and nonmetastatic thyroid tumors. TCRdb reassembled clones from the PCR reads with MiXCR. The data show tens of thousands of clones, under 4.5% seen once. Material for sequencing was blood. The receptors shown here come from a female donor with papillary thyroid cancer or a benign thyroid nodule (not recorded which). Some clones in this sample may be carry-over from other donors' samples. Both conserved end residues are part of each CDR3. The D gene is left open where the match is weak. Where a row states a size, it is once, few, many or the class of an expanded clone; other rows omit it.

TRBJ1-4 | 15 | TRBV11-2 | NA | many | CASSFVLRGGEKLFF | TGTGCCAGCAGCTTTGTTCTTCGTGGGGGTGAAAAACTGTTTTTT
TRBJ1-2 | 14 | TRBV19 | NA | many | CASSIAGGGDGYTF | TGTGCCAGTAGTATAGCGGGGGGGGGAGATGGCTACACCTTC
TRBJ2-7 | 13 | TRBV7-9 | NA | many | CASSRGPSYEQYF | TGTGCCAGCAGCCGGGGACCGTCCTACGAGCAGTACTTC
TRBJ1-6 | 14 | TRBV6-5 | NA | NA | CASSYGHNNSPLHF | TGTGCCAGCAGTTACGGCCATAATAATTCACCCCTCCACTTT
TRBJ1-3 | 14 | TRBV27 | NA | few | CASSVSVGGNTIYF | TGTGCCAGCAGTGTTTCGGTCGGGGGAAACACCATATATTTT
TRBJ1-1 | 10 | TRBV6-1 | NA | medium-sized | CASSEGRRIF | TGTGCCAGCAGTGAGGGGAGGCGGATCTTT
TRBJ2-7 | 15 | TRBV10-3 | NA | many | CAISEGQTYSYEQYF | TGTGCCATCAGTGAGGGACAGACTTACTCCTACGAGCAGTACTTC
TRBJ1-1 | 13 | TRBV6-4 | NA | NA | CASSSDMGTEAFF | TGTGCCAGCAGTTCAGACATGGGCACTGAAGCTTTCTTT
TRBJ2-3 | 20 | TRBV20-1 | TRBD2 | NA | CSARWGSNPGLAAYTDTQYF | TGCAGTGCTAGATGGGGGTCGAACCCGGGACTAGCGGCTTACACAGATACGCAGTATTTT
TRBJ1-2 | 11 | TRBV5-6 | TRBD1 | many | CASSFRGTYTF | TGTGCCAGCAGCTTCAGGGGGACCTACACCTTC
TRBJ1-2 | 14 | TRBV9 | NA | NA | CASRVGGANYGYTF | TGTGCCAGCAGAGTGGGGGGAGCTAACTATGGCTACACATTC
TRBJ2-1 | 15 | TRBV20-1 | TRBD2 | NA | CSARGGSGHSHEQFF | TGCAGTGCTAGAGGGGGTAGCGGGCACTCCCATGAGCAGTTCTTC
TRBJ2-7 | 11 | TRBV2 | NA | medium-sized | CASSAYYEQYF | TGTGCCAGCAGTGCATACTACGAGCAGTACTTC
TRBJ2-2 | 10 | TRBV19 | NA | many | CASEHGELFF | TGTGCCAGCGAGCACGGGGAGCTGTTTTTT
TRBJ2-1 | 16 | TRBV7-9 | NA | few | CASILIGQCMSDEQFF | TGTGCCAGCATCTTAATAGGACAGTGTATGTCAGATGAGCAGTTCTTC
TRBJ1-4 | 14 | TRBV28 | NA | NA | CASSNSHTNEKLFF | TGTGCCAGCAGTAATTCGCATACTAATGAAAAACTGTTTTTT
TRBJ1-2 | 13 | TRBV7-9 | TRBD1 | many | CASNGQGAGGYTF | TGTGCCAGCAACGGACAGGGGGCAGGTGGCTACACCTTC
TRBJ2-7 | 13 | TRBV4-1 | NA | many | CASSQSDYYEQYF | TGCGCCAGCAGCCAATCAGACTACTACGAGCAGTACTTC
TRBJ2-3 | 13 | TRBV20-1 | NA | few | CGLPAPSTDTQYF | TGCGGCTTGCCAGCGCCCAGCACAGATACGCAGTATTTT
TRBJ1-4 | 11 | TRBV14 | NA | few | CASSQREKLFF | TGTGCCAGCAGCCAACGAGAAAAACTGTTTTTT
TRBJ1-2 | 12 | TRBV9 | NA | few | CASSESDVGYTF | TGTGCCAGCAGCGAAAGTGACGTTGGCTACACCTTC
TRBJ1-5 | 13 | TRBV2 | NA | many | CASSDESNQPQHF | TGTGCCAGCAGTGATGAGAGCAATCAGCCCCAGCATTTT
TRBJ2-1 | 14 | TRBV27 | TRBD2 | medium-sized | CASSLLAGYSEQFF | TGTGCCAGCAGTTTGTTAGCGGGATACTCCGAGCAGTTCTTC
TRBJ2-1 | 12 | TRBV12-3/TRBV12-4 | NA | few | CASSSSRNEQFF | TGTGCCAGCAGTTCCTCCCGCAATGAGCAGTTCTTC
TRBJ2-7 | 13 | TRBV6-1 | NA | NA | CASRDGQTYEQYF | TGTGCCAGCCGGGACGGTCAGACCTACGAGCAGTACTTC
TRBJ1-6 | 16 | TRBV6-1 | NA | few | CASSQQGGSYNSPLHF | TGTGCCAGCAGTCAACAGGGAGGCTCCTATAATTCACCCCTCCACTTT
TRBJ2-1 | 12 | TRBV10-1 | TRBD1 | many | CASSGQANEQFF | TGCGCCAGCAGCGGACAGGCCAATGAGCAGTTCTTC
TRBJ2-7 | 15 | TRBV5-1 | TRBD1 | few | CASSPWRQGAYEQYF | TGCGCCAGCAGCCCATGGAGACAGGGAGCCTACGAGCAGTACTTC
TRBJ2-1 | 17 | TRBV7-9 | NA | many | CASSRPDRPSSYNEQFF | TGTGCCAGCAGCCGCCCGGACCGACCGAGCTCCTACAATGAGCAGTTCTTC
TRBJ1-6 | 14 | TRBV9 | TRBD1 | many | CASSVGGQRTPLHF | TGTGCCAGCAGCGTAGGGGGACAGAGAACACCCCTCCACTTT
TRBJ2-2 | 13 | TRBV7-3 | NA | many | CASSLTGNGELFF | TGTGCCAGCAGCTTAACAGGGAACGGGGAGCTGTTTTTT
TRBJ1-1 | 13 | TRBV6-1 | NA | few | CASSEQGVTEAFF | TGTGCCAGCAGTGAACAGGGCGTTACTGAAGCTTTCTTT
TRBJ1-1 | 14 | TRBV11-1 | NA | many | CASSSDRAYTEAFF | TGTGCCAGCAGCTCAGACAGAGCTTACACTGAAGCTTTCTTT
TRBJ2-1 | 18 | TRBV6-1 | TRBD2 | NA | CASSDSGRAARPYNEQFF | TGTGCCAGCAGTGACAGCGGGAGGGCCGCCAGGCCCTACAATGAGCAGTTCTTC
TRBJ2-1 | 14 | TRBV7-9 | TRBD2 | many | CASSGLAGRDEQFF | TGTGCCAGCAGCGGACTAGCGGGCAGGGATGAGCAGTTCTTC
TRBJ1-5 | 15 | TRBV6-1 | NA | NA | CASSEAMQGNQPQHF | TGTGCCAGCAGTGAAGCTATGCAGGGCAATCAGCCCCAGCATTTT
TRBJ2-5 | 15 | TRBV18 | NA | many | CASSPRELEQETQYF | TGTGCCAGCTCACCACGGGAACTGGAACAAGAGACCCAGTACTTC
TRBJ2-1 | 12 | TRBV25-1 | NA | many | CASSPQPNEQFF | TGTGCCAGCAGTCCCCAGCCCAATGAGCAGTTCTTC
TRBJ2-5 | 13 | TRBV11-2 | NA | many | CASSRKAGETQYF | TGTGCCAGCAGCCGAAAAGCAGGGGAGACCCAGTACTTC
TRBJ2-5 | 16 | TRBV28 | TRBD2 | NA | CASTDRLAADQETQYF | TGTGCCAGCACCGATAGACTAGCGGCAGACCAAGAGACCCAGTACTTC